The next 26 T cell receptor beta chains were all read from a single sample in a study of blood T cell repertoires in COVID-19. Clones were sequenced by immunoSEQ multiplex PCR, and TCRdb holds only the in-frame ones, with some missing. The table has 200,000 to 250,000 clones, 80% to 90% seen once; the top ten hold around 9.3%. The sample was peripheral blood. These receptor sequences come from a woman of 80 years or more with acute or convalescent COVID-19.

V is TRBV6-5 and J is TRBJ1-2; a possible D gene is TRBD1 (6 bases). The V gene lost 7 bases and the J gene lost 3 bases, with 12 bases spanning the gap. This CDR3 has 13 residues. CDR1 MNHEY and CDR2 SVGAGI come from the germline V gene. The CDR3 is CASMGGADYGYTF. In DNA, the CDR3 is TGTGCCAGCATGGGGGGGGCGGACTATGGCTACACCTTC.

This chain uses TRBV29-1 with TRBJ2-5, with TRBD1 matching 11 bases. The CDR3 extends over 14 amino acids. Germline trimming cut 6 bases from V and 5 bases from J; bases unmatched to any gene: 8. CDR1 and CDR2 (germline): SQVTM, ANQGSEA. The CDR3 spells CSVETGTGGETQYF. DNA of the CDR3: TGCAGCGTGGAGACCGGGACAGGGGGGGAGACCCAGTACTTC.

The V gene is TRBV7-3, the J gene TRBJ2-1; D gene uncertain. This CDR3 comprises 12 residues. Between the trimmed V and J ends, which lost 3 bases and 6 bases, there was a span of 6 bases. Germline V gene sequence: CDR1 SGHTA, CDR2 FQGTGA. The CDR3 here is CASSLTRNEQFF. The CDR3 nucleotides read TGTGCCAGCAGCTTGACACGCAATGAGCAGTTCTTC. The entire variable domain, with the rest obtained from reference TRBV7-3 and TRBJ2-1, is as follows: GAGVSQTPSNKVTEKGKYVELRCDPISGHTALYWYRQSLGQGPEFLIYFQGTGAADDSGLPNDRFFAVRPEGSVSTLKIQRTERGDSAVYLCASSLTRNEQFFGPGTRLTVL.

The J gene is TRBJ1-2, the V gene TRBV12-3 or TRBV12-4, with 7 bases matching TRBD1. The CDR3 covers 13 residues. Trimming cost V 6 bases and J 3 bases; bases outside gene matches: 4. CDR3 DNA: TGTGCCAGCAGCCAAGGACAGGACTATGGCTACACCTTC. Its translation is CASSQGQDYGYTF.

The V gene is TRBV6-1, the J gene TRBJ1-5; 7 bases are shared with TRBD1. Per the germline V gene, CDR1 is MNHNS and CDR2 is SASEGT. Trimming at V came to 4 bases and at J to 6 bases, leaving 12 bases not matched to a gene. CDR3 size: 16 residues. The CDR3 region has the DNA TGTGCCAGCAGTGGGCAGGGGGTAATAGGAGTTCAGCCCCAGCATTTT. It translates to CASSGQGVIGVQPQHF.

V and J are TRBV7-2 and TRBJ1-2; D remains unclear. Per the germline V gene, CDR1 is SGHTA and CDR2 is FQGNSA. The CDR3 runs 14 residues. V was cut by 0 bases and J by 9 bases, with 14 bases left in between. CDR3 protein: CASSLATADRRYTF. The CDR3 coding sequence is TGTGCCAGCAGCTTAGCCACAGCCGACCGACGCTACACCTTC.

The CDR3 DNA is TGTGCCAGCAGCTTATCCGTTACGGGGTCACCCCTCCACTTT. Translated, it gives CASSLSVTGSPLHF. The rearrangement links TRBV7-2 to TRBJ1-6; D unclear. The CDR3 length is 14 residues. The V end lost 2 bases, the J end lost 10 bases, and 12 bases lay between the germline ends. The germline V gene has CDR1 SGHTA and CDR2 FQGNSA.

The sample holds a few counts of this clone. The chain joins TRBV18 to TRBJ1-2, with D hard to call. V dropped 1 base and J dropped 4 bases, with 7 bases sitting between them. This CDR3 has 13 residues. CDR1 and CDR2 (germline): KGHSH, LQKENI. The CDR3 region has the DNA TGTGCCAGCTCACCACAAGCAGGCTATGGCTACACCTTC. Protein sequence: CASSPQAGYGYTF.

V gene TRBV7-2 combines with J gene TRBJ2-7, with TRBD1 identical over 7 bases. The trim removed 2 bases at V and 2 bases at J, leaving 6 bases unmatched. Germline-derived CDR1 and CDR2 are SGHTA and FQGNSA. The CDR3 extends over 15 amino acids. The CDR3: CASSLSRGSPYEQYF. For the CDR3, the DNA is TGTGCCAGCAGCTTATCCAGGGGGTCCCCCTACGAGCAGTACTTC.

V is TRBV7-6 and J is TRBJ2-5; 10 nucleotides agree with TRBD1. Trimming at V came to 5 bases and at J to 3 bases, leaving 9 bases not matched to a gene. The CDR3 sequence is 16 residues long. CDR1 is SGHVS and CDR2 is FNYEAQ in the germline V gene. The chain's CDR3 is CASSETGGGSEETQYF. The CDR3 region has the DNA TGTGCCAGCAGCGAGACAGGGGGCGGATCCGAAGAGACCCAGTACTTC. Supplemented by reference TRBV7-6 and TRBJ2-5, the full variable domain reads GAGVSQSPRYKVTKRGQDVALRCDPISGHVSLYWYRQALGQGPEFLTYFNYEAQQDKSGLPNDRFSAERPEGSISTLTIQRTEQRDSAMYRCASSETGGGSEETQYFGPGTRLLVL.

The V call is TRBV11-2, the J call TRBJ2-7; D unclear. This CDR3 region has 14 residues. V gave up 6 bases and J gave up 2 bases, with 14 bases separating them. From germline, CDR1 is SGHAT and CDR2 FQNNGV. CDR3 DNA sequence: TGTGCCAGCAGTCTACAGCTTTACCCCTACGAGCAGTACTTC. Translating gives CASSLQLYPYEQYF. The whole variable domain, filled in from reference TRBV11-2 and TRBJ2-7, reads EAGVAQSPRYKIIEKRQSVAFWCNPISGHATLYWYQQILGQGPKLLIQFQNNGVVDDSQLPKDRFSAERLKGVDSTLKIQPAKLEDSAVYLCASSLQLYPYEQYFGPGTRLTVT.

The chain combines TRBV5-4 with TRBJ2-7; tentative D call: TRBD1 (6 bases). CDR1 SGHNT and CDR2 YYREEE come from the germline V gene (reference sequence). Trimming shortened V by 2 bases and J by 2 bases, and 17 bases separated the two germline ends. The CDR3 runs 16 residues. The CDR3 is CASSFFRDTLAYEQYF. DNA of the CDR3: TGTGCCAGCAGCTTCTTCCGGGACACCCTCGCCTACGAGCAGTACTTC.

This chain joins TRBV7-6 and TRBJ2-7; 9 nucleotides align to TRBD2. With V trimmed by 5 bases and J by 6 bases, 11 bases remained unmatched. The length of the CDR3 is 15 residues. The germline V gene encodes CDR1 SGHVS and CDR2 FNYEAQ. In DNA, the CDR3 is TGTGCCAGCAGCCCAATAGCGGGAGTCGCAACCGAGCAGTACTTC. Its protein product is CASSPIAGVATEQYF.

J is TRBJ2-7 and V is TRBV7-9; 10 bases map to TRBD1. The CDR3 runs to 15 residues. The germline CDR1 and CDR2 sequences are SEHNR and FQNEAQ (reference sequence). Trimming took 3 bases from V and 5 from J; bases not matched to a gene: 7. The CDR3 sequence is CASSFRTGGIDEQYF. The CDR3 bases are TGTGCCAGCAGCTTCCGGACAGGGGGTATCGACGAGCAGTACTTC. Complete variable domain (other parts from reference TRBV7-9 and TRBJ2-7): DTGVSQNPRHKITKRGQNVTFRCDPISEHNRLYWYRQTLGQGPEFLTYFQNEAQLEKSRLLSDRFSAERPKGSFSTLEIQRTEQGDSAMYLCASSFRTGGIDEQYFGPGTRLTVT.

This clone was recorded once. This chain uses TRBV6-5 with TRBJ2-1, with 10 bases matching TRBD2. CDR3 length: 15 residues. V lost 6 bases to trimming and J lost 4 bases; unmatched junction nucleotides: 6. Germline assignment: CDR1 MNHEY and CDR2 SVGAGI. In nucleotides, the CDR3 is TGTGCCAGCAGCGTCGGACTAGCGGTTTACAATGAGCAGTTCTTC. This sequence encodes CASSVGLAVYNEQFF.

This clone was counted a single time. This sequence joins TRBV5-1 and TRBJ2-1; 9 nucleotides line up with TRBD2. The V gene's germline CDR1 is SGHRS and CDR2 YFSETQ. This CDR3 region has 16 residues. V was clipped by 4 bases and J by 8 bases; unmatched bases: 13. CDR3 loop: CASSVGLALDLDEQFF. CDR3 nucleotide sequence: TGCGCCAGCAGCGTGGGACTAGCCCTTGATCTGGATGAGCAGTTCTTC.

The CDR3 coding sequence is TGTGCCATCAGTGAGTCGACTGACGAGCAGTACTTC. Translation: CAISESTDEQYF. The chain joins TRBV10-3 to TRBJ2-7; the D is unclear. V was trimmed by 0 bases and J by 5 bases, leaving 5 bases between them. CDR1 is ENHRY, CDR2 SYGVKD, per germline. This CDR3 is built from 12 residues.

The chain couples TRBV7-2 to TRBJ2-5; 10 positions match TRBD2. The V gene's germline CDR1 is SGHTA and CDR2 FQGNSA. With V trimmed by 2 bases and J by 1 base, 4 bases remained unmatched. The CDR3 contains 16 residues. CDR3 DNA: TGTGCCAGCAGCTTAAAGGTAGCGGGGGGCCAAGAGACCCAGTACTTC. Encoded protein: CASSLKVAGGQETQYF.

V usage is TRBV7-9 and J usage is TRBJ2-7, with a possible D match to TRBD1 (5 bases). The CDR3 loop spans 12 amino acids. Trimming pared 5 bases from V and 5 bases from J, leaving 10 bases between. Germline CDR1 reads SEHNR; CDR2 reads FQNEAQ (reference sequence). The DNA of the CDR3 is TGTGCCAGCAGCCGAGACAGAAACGAGCAGTACTTC. This codes for CASSRDRNEQYF.

The chain is built from TRBV19 and TRBJ1-4, with 9 bases identical to TRBD1. Unmatched junction bases numbered 10, after V lost 6 bases and J lost 8 bases. In germline, CDR1 is LNHDA, CDR2 SQIVND (reference sequence). The length of the CDR3 is 15 residues. The CDR3 reads CASRTGQGQKEKLFF. The DNA of the CDR3 is TGTGCCAGTAGAACCGGACAGGGGCAGAAGGAAAAACTGTTTTTT.

CDR3 DNA sequence: TGTGCCAGTAGTATAAAGGGGACAGAAGCAGGAAACACCATATATTTT. It translates to CASSIKGTEAGNTIYF. V is TRBV19 and J is TRBJ1-3, with 7 positions matching TRBD1. Per germline, CDR1 LNHDA and CDR2 SQIVND (reference sequence). V lost 2 bases to trimming and J lost 4 bases; unmatched junction nucleotides: 8. The CDR3 sequence is 16 residues long.

The chain couples TRBV6-2 or TRBV6-3 to TRBJ2-3, with a possible D match to TRBD1 (6 bases). V was trimmed by 2 bases and J by 6 bases, leaving 18 bases between them. Germline values: CDR1 MNHEY, CDR2 SVGEGT. The CDR3 is made up of 16 amino acids. CDR3 nucleotides: TGTGCCAGCAGTTACGCGATAGGGGGTGGAAGGGATACGCAGTATTTT. Translated, it gives CASSYAIGGGRDTQYF.

The V gene is TRBV10-3, the J gene TRBJ2-7; no firm D call. Trimming shortened V by 6 bases and J by 5 bases, and 8 bases separated the two germline ends. The CDR3 runs to 11 residues. Germline-derived CDR1 and CDR2 are ENHRY and SYGVKD. As DNA, the CDR3 is TGTGCCATCAGACTTAACGACGAGCAGTACTTC. Translation gives CAIRLNDEQYF.

The genes are TRBV7-2 and TRBJ2-3; D is ambiguous. V was pared by 3 bases and J by 1 base, with 8 bases between. The germline gives CDR1 SGHTA, CDR2 FQGNSA. This CDR3 is 14 amino acids long. CDR3 region: CASSFDSGTDTQYF. DNA of the CDR3: TGTGCCAGCAGCTTTGACTCGGGCACAGATACGCAGTATTTT.

Details on this clone: The junction departs from germline at one end; a sequencing error may be responsible. The chain links TRBV11-2 to TRBJ2-7; possible D gene TRBD1, 5 bases. CDR3 size: 14 residues. CDR1 SGHAT and CDR2 FQNNGV come from the germline V gene. CDR3 in DNA: TGTGCCAGCAGCTTAGACCTCTCCCTGCAGGGTCTGGAATTC. Amino acids: CASSLDLSLQGLEF. The entire variable domain, with the rest obtained from reference TRBV11-2 and TRBJ2-7, is as follows: EAGVAQSPRYKIIEKRQSVAFWCNPISGHATLYWYQQILGQGPKLLIQFQNNGVVDDSQLPKDRFSAERLKGVDSTLKIQPAKLEDSAVYLCASSLDLSLQGLEFGPGTRLTVT.

J is TRBJ2-2 and V is TRBV4-3, with TRBD1 as a possible D gene (6 bases). The CDR3 spans 15 residues. Germline V lookup: CDR1 LGHNA, CDR2 YSLEER. V dropped 2 bases and J dropped 6 bases, with 13 bases sitting between them. The CDR3 coding sequence is TGCGCCAGCAGCCAATTTCTGGACAGACCCGGGGAGCTGTTTTTT. Translation gives CASSQFLDRPGELFF.